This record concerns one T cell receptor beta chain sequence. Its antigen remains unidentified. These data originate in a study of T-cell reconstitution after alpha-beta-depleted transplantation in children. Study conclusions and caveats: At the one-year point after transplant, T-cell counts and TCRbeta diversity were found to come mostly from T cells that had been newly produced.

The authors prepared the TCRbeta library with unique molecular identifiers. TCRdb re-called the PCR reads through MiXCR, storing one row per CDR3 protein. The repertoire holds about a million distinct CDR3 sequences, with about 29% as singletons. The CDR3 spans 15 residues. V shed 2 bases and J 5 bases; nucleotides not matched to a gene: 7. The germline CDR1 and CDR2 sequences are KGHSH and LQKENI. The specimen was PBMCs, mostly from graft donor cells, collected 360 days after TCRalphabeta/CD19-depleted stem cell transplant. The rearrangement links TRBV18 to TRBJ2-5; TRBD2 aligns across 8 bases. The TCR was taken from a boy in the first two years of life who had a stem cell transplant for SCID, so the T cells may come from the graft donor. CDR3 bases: TGTGCCAGCTCACCATGGACTAGCTCTAGGGAGACCCAGTACTTC. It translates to CASSPWTSSRETQYF.